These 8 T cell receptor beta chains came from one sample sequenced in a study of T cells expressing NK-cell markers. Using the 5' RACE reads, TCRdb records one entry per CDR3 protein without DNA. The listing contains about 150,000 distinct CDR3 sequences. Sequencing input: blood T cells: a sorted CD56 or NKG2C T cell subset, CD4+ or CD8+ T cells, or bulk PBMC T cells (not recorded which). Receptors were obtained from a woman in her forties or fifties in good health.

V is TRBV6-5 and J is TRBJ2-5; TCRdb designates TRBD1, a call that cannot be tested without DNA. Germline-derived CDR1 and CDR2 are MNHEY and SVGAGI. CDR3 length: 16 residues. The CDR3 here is CASSSRTGEFQETQYF.

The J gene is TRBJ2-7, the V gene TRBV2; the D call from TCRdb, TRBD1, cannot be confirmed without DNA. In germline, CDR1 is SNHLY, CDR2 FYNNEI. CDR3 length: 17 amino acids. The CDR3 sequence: CASSAGPREIGAPEQYF.

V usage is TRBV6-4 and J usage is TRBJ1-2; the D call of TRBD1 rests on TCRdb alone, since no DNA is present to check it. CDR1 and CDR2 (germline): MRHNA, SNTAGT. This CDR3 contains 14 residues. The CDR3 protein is CASSDSDSPYGYTF.

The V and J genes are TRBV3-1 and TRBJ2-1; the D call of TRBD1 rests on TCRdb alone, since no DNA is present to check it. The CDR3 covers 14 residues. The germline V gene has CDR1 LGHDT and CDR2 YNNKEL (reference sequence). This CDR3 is CASSQVQGVDEQFF.

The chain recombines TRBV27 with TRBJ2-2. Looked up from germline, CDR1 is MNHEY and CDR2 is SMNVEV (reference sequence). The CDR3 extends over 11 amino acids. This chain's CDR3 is CASSTSGELFF.

Here the CDR3 reads CASRDKGTSVYSGANVLTF. V gene TRBV27 combines with J gene TRBJ2-6; TCRdb returns TRBD2, unconfirmable since there is no DNA. The CDR3 runs to 19 residues. Germline CDR1 MNHEY, CDR2 SMNVEV (reference sequence).

The CDR3 sequence: CATSSGTSGLKYF. V is TRBV15 and J is TRBJ2-7; the D call of TRBD2 rests on TCRdb alone, since no DNA is present to check it. The CDR3 spans 13 residues. Germline V CDR1 and CDR2: LNHNV, YYDKDF (reference sequence).

The CDR3 protein is CASSQDLENIQYF. This chain joins TRBV4-1 and TRBJ2-4. Germline assignment: CDR1 MGHRA and CDR2 YSYEKL. CDR3 length equals 13 residues.